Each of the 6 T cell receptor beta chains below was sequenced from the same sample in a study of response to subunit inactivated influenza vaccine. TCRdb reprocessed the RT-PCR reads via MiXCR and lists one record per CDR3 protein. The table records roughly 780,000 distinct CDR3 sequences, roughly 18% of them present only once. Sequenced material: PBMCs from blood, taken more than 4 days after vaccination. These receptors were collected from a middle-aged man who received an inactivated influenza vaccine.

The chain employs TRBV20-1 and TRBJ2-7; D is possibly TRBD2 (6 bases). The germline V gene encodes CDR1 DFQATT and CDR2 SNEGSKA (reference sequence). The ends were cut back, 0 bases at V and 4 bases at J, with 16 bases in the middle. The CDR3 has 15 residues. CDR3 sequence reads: CSARDPTRGGYEQYF. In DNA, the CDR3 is TGCAGTGCTAGAGATCCTACGCGGGGTGGTTACGAGCAGTACTTC.

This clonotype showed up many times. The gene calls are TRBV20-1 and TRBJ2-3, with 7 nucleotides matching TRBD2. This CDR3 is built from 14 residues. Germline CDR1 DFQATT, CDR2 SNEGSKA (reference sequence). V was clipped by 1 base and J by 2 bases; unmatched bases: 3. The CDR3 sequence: CSARGLAATDTQYF. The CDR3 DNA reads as TGCAGTGCTAGAGGGCTAGCGGCCACAGATACGCAGTATTTT.

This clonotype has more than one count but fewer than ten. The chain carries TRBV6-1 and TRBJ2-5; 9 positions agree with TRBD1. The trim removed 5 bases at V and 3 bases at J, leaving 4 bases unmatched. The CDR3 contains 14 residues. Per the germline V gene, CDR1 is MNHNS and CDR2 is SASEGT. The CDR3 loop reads CASSRRTGEETQYF. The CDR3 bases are TGTGCCAGCAGTCGGCGGACAGGGGAAGAGACCCAGTACTTC.

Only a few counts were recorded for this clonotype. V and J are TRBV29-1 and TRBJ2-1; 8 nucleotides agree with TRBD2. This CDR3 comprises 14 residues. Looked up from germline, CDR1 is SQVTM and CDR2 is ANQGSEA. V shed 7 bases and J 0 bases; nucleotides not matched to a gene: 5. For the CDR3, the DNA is TGCAGCGGAGACGGGGGGGCCTCCTACAATGAGCAGTTCTTC. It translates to CSGDGGASYNEQFF.

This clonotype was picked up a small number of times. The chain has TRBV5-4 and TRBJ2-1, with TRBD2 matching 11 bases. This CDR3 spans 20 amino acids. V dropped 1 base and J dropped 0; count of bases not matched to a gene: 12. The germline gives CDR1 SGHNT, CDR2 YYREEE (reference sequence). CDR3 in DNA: TGTGCCAGCAGCTTGAAGGCGGGACTAGCGGTCAGGAGCTCCTACAATGAGCAGTTCTTC. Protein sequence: CASSLKAGLAVRSSYNEQFF.

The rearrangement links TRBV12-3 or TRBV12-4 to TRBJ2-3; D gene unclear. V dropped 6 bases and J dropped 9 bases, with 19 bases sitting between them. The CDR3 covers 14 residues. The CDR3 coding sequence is TGTGCCAGCAGCCTACAAGCGACCAGTCGCACGCAGTATTTT. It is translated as CASSLQATSRTQYF.